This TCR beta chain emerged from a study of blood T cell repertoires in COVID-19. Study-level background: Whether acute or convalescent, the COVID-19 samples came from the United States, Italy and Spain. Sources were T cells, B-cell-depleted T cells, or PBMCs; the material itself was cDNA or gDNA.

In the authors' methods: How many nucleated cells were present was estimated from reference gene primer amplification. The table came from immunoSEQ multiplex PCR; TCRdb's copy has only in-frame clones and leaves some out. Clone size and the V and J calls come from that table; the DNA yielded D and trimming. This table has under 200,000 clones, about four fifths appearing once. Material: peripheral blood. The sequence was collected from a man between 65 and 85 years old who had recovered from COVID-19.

As DNA, the CDR3 is TGTGCCAGCAGCCATTCCTCGGGACAGGGGTATGGCTACACCTTC. Translating it yields CASSHSSGQGYGYTF. V is TRBV5-8 and J is TRBJ1-2, with 10 positions matching TRBD1. The V and J ends lost 4 bases and 5 bases, in that order; junction bases with no gene match: 8. In germline, CDR1 is SGHTS, CDR2 YDEGEE. The CDR3 totals 15 residues. Drawing the rest from reference TRBV5-8 and TRBJ1-2, the complete variable domain is EAGVTQSPTHLIKTRGQQATLRCSPISGHTSVYWYQQALGLGLQFLLWYDEGEERNRGNFPPRFSGRQFPNYSSELNVNALELEDSALYLCASSHSSGQGYGYTFGSGTRLTVV.